The 10 T cell receptor beta chains below were found in one sample sequenced in a study of blood T cell repertoires in COVID-19. Produced via immunoSEQ multiplex PCR; TCRdb's table is partial and in-frame only. The table shows more than 200,000 clones, with roughly 80% occurring only once. Specimen: peripheral blood. The receptor set was obtained from an older woman with active or convalescent COVID-19.

This chain joins TRBV5-6 and TRBJ1-6, with 8 bases fitting TRBD1. The CDR3 has 17 residues. The germline gives CDR1 SGHDT, CDR2 YYEEEE. V was clipped by 5 bases and J by 2 bases; unmatched bases: 9. The CDR3 coding sequence is TGTGCCAGCAGGCACGGACAGGGAACACCCTATAATTCACCCCTCCACTTT. The encoded protein is CASRHGQGTPYNSPLHF.

The gene calls are TRBV5-1 and TRBJ1-2; D perhaps matches TRBD1 (5 bases). The V end lost 6 bases, the J end lost 5 bases, and 17 bases lay between the germline ends. This CDR3 has 14 amino acids. Germline loops: CDR1 SGHRS, CDR2 YFSETQ. The CDR3 DNA follows: TGCGCCAGCAATCCGGACACGGTGGTTTATGGCTACACCTTC. It is translated as CASNPDTVVYGYTF. Full variable domain (remainder filled in from reference TRBV5-1 and TRBJ1-2): KAGVTQTPRYLIKTRGQQVTLSCSPISGHRSVSWYQQTPGQGLQFLFEYFSETQRNKGNFPGRFSGRQFSNSRSEMNVSTLELGDSALYLCASNPDTVVYGYTFGSGTRLTVV.

This clone was seen once. The J gene is TRBJ1-1, the V gene TRBV7-6; no clear D gene. Trimming removed 5 bases at V and 3 bases at J, with 13 bases between. Germline V gene sequence: CDR1 SGHVS, CDR2 FNYEAQ. The CDR3 totals 14 residues. The CDR3 protein is CASSVVPTDTEAFF. CDR3 nucleotide sequence: TGTGCCAGCAGCGTCGTCCCTACGGACACTGAAGCTTTCTTT.

This clone was seen a few times. The V and J genes are TRBV15 and TRBJ1-1; D not resolved. The CDR3 sequence is 15 residues long. The germline V gene has CDR1 LNHNV and CDR2 YYDKDF (reference sequence). V lost 3 bases, J lost 8 bases, and 19 bases lay in between. The CDR3 is CATSRPTGLLAEAFF. The CDR3 region has the DNA TGTGCCACCAGCAGGCCTACCGGTCTGCTTGCGGAAGCTTTCTTT.

The chain uses TRBV11-3 and TRBJ1-1; D gene ambiguous. V lost 6 bases and J 0 bases, leaving 8 bases between the germline ends. Germline lookup yields CDR1 SGHNT and CDR2 YENEEA. This CDR3 has 13 residues. The CDR3 region has the DNA TGTGCCAGCAGTCGAACAGTGAACACTGAAGCTTTCTTT. As protein: CASSRTVNTEAFF.

This chain uses TRBV6-1 with TRBJ2-7; 10 bases line up with TRBD2. From germline, CDR1 is MNHNS and CDR2 SASEGT. This CDR3 is built from 15 residues. V lost 1 base, J lost 4 bases, and 4 bases stayed unmatched. In nucleotides, the CDR3 is TGTGCCAGCAGTGAAGAGGCTAGCGGGAGATACGAGCAGTACTTC. Its translation is CASSEEASGRYEQYF.

The J gene is TRBJ1-1, the V gene TRBV28; D is unresolved. The CDR3 covers 13 residues. V gave up 11 bases and J gave up 1 base, with 14 bases separating them. Germline CDR1 reads MDHEN; CDR2 reads SYDVKM. CDR3 sequence: CAAGRVENTEAFF. CDR3 DNA: TGTGCCGCCGGGCGGGTTGAGAACACTGAAGCTTTCTTT.

The gene calls are TRBV19 and TRBJ2-7; TRBD2 is a possible D gene (6 bases). The length of the CDR3 is 14 residues. Germline CDR1 LNHDA, CDR2 SQIVND (reference sequence). Trimming stripped 9 bases from V and 0 bases from J, with 15 bases between. The CDR3: CASRRVATSYEQYF. In DNA, the CDR3 is TGTGCCAGCCGGAGGGTTGCTACCTCCTACGAGCAGTACTTC.

With regard to this clone: Other DNA sequences in this sample translate to the same CDR3. The V and J genes are TRBV12-3 or TRBV12-4 and TRBJ1-2, with no clear D. V was shortened by 5 bases and J by 3 bases, with 7 bases between the two germline ends. The CDR3 consists of 12 residues. As DNA, the CDR3 is TGTGCCAGCAGTGGAACAGACTATGGCTACACCTTC. As protein: CASSGTDYGYTF.

This chain connects TRBV9 to TRBJ2-7; 8 bases agree with TRBD1. Looked up from germline, CDR1 is SGDLS and CDR2 is YYNGEE. The trim removed 0 bases at V and 5 bases at J, leaving 7 bases unmatched. The CDR3 consists of 15 residues. In DNA form, the CDR3 reads TGTGCCAGCAGCGTAGGTCACGGGACAGGCGACGAGCAGTACTTC. As protein: CASSVGHGTGDEQYF.